The rows below give T cell receptor beta chains drawn from one sample of a study of T cells in Graves' hyperthyroidism and ophthalmopathy. TCRdb reprocessed the multiplex PCR reads via MiXCR and lists one record per CDR3 protein. The sample lists 700,000 or so distinct CDR3 sequences; roughly 15% were seen once. The specimen was blood. The source is a man aged 18 to 29 with Graves' hyperthyroidism. CDR3s include the opening cysteine and the closing phenylalanine or tryptophan. D genes are given only for firm matches. Size is stated for part of the rows, as once, few or many counts, or as a class when the clone is expanded.

v_gene	d_gene	abundance	j_gene	CDR3aa	CDR3nt
TRBV6-1	TRBD2	-	TRBJ2-3	CASSRRTSGSSDTQYF	TGTGCCAGCAGCCGCCGGACTAGCGGGAGCTCAGATACGCAGTATTTT
TRBV27	TRBD1	few	TRBJ2-7	CASSVVPDRAYEQYF	TGTGCCAGCAGTGTCGTACCCGACAGGGCCTACGAGCAGTACTTC
TRBV6-5	-	-	TRBJ2-1	CTSSYSGSSYNEQFF	TGTACCAGCAGTTACTCGGGGAGCTCCTACAATGAGCAGTTCTTC
TRBV7-9	-	many	TRBJ2-7	CASSLGELGSYEQYF	TGTGCCAGCAGCTTAGGGGAATTGGGTTCCTACGAGCAGTACTTC
TRBV7-3	-	few	TRBJ2-2	CASSLNLDGELFF	TGTGCCAGCAGCTTAAATCTTGACGGGGAGCTGTTTTTT
TRBV6-1	-	-	TRBJ2-1	CASSEMSRYNEQFF	TGTGCCAGCAGTGAAATGAGCAGGTACAATGAGCAGTTCTTC
TRBV11-3	TRBD1	few	TRBJ1-6	CASSDRGGNSPLHF	TGTGCCAGCAGCGACAGGGGGGGAAATTCACCCCTCCACTTT
TRBV30	-	-	TRBJ1-6	CAWSGINNSPLHF	TGTGCCTGGAGCGGGATTAATAATTCACCCCTCCACTTT
TRBV28	-	few	TRBJ2-5	CASSRTDKETQYF	TGTGCCAGCAGTCGGACAGATAAAGAGACCCAGTACTTC
TRBV2	TRBD1	many	TRBJ2-7	CASSVGRGTYEQYF	TGTGCCAGCAGTGTCGGCAGGGGGACCTACGAGCAGTACTTC
TRBV20-1	TRBD1	few	TRBJ1-6	CSAVQGLNSPLHF	TGCAGTGCTGTACAGGGGCTCAATTCACCCCTCCACTTT
TRBV3-1	TRBD1	few	TRBJ2-4	CASSDTGTGLTKNIQYF	TGTGCCAGCAGCGATACCGGGACAGGGCTGACCAAAAACATTCAGTACTTC
TRBV12-3/TRBV12-4	TRBD2	-	TRBJ2-3	CASSPWTSGRADTQYF	TGTGCCAGCAGTCCCTGGACTAGCGGGAGGGCAGATACGCAGTATTTT
TRBV4-1	-	-	TRBJ2-7	CASSVSESYEQYF	TGCGCCAGCAGCGTGAGTGAGAGCTACGAGCAGTACTTC
TRBV7-2	-	many	TRBJ1-2	CASSLTGLGPYGYTF	TGTGCCAGCAGCTTAACTGGGTTAGGACCCTATGGCTACACCTTC
TRBV7-9	TRBD1	-	TRBJ1-6	CASSLRGQGASPLHF	TGTGCCAGCAGCTTAAGGGGACAGGGGGCTTCACCCCTCCACTTT
TRBV11-1	-	-	TRBJ2-2	CASSHDYTFINTGELFF	TGTGCCAGCAGCCATGACTACACCTTCATAAACACCGGGGAGCTGTTTTTT
TRBV6-1	-	-	TRBJ1-5	CASGRVGNQPQHF	TGTGCCAGCGGGAGGGTGGGCAATCAGCCCCAGCATTTT
TRBV7-2	-	many	TRBJ1-5	CASSPRGGTNNQPQHF	TGTGCCAGCAGCCCTAGGGGGGGGACAAACAATCAGCCCCAGCATTTT
TRBV28	TRBD2	many	TRBJ2-5	CASSLSMGEIAGGETQYF	TGTGCCAGCAGTTTGTCAATGGGGGAGATAGCGGGGGGAGAGACCCAGTACTTC
TRBV24-1	TRBD2	-	TRBJ2-7	CATRDGRSSGTYEQYF	TGTGCCACCAGGGACGGTCGGTCTAGCGGGACCTACGAGCAGTACTTC
TRBV18	TRBD1	many	TRBJ2-5	CASSSRQGETQYF	TGTGCCAGCTCATCCAGACAGGGAGAGACCCAGTACTTC
TRBV18	-	-	TRBJ2-4	CASSHGGFFGAKNIQYF	TGTGCCAGCTCACACGGAGGGTTCTTTGGGGCCAAAAACATTCAGTACTTC
TRBV19	TRBD1	once	TRBJ2-7	CASSKGAGAYEQYF	TGTGCCAGTAGTAAGGGGGCTGGGGCCTACGAGCAGTACTTC